The entry below gives a single TCR beta chain sequence along with its context. The sample is drawn from a study of technical replicates of blood from a few donors. Germline assignment: CDR1 SGDLS and CDR2 YYNGEE. V was cut by 3 bases and J by 7 bases, with 16 bases left in between. The CDR3 runs 14 residues. The method was immunoSEQ multiplex PCR; TCRdb's version includes in-frame clones alone and lacks a portion of them. The table includes 25,000 to 40,000 clones, approximately 94% detected once. Specimen: PBMCs. The TCR comes from a human donor in good health. Some clones in this sample may be carry-over from other donors' samples. The V and J genes are TRBV9 and TRBJ1-2; possible D gene TRBD1, 5 bases. CDR3 nucleotide sequence: TGTGCCAGCAGCGCAATAGATCTAGGGGCTGGCTACACCTTC. It encodes CASSAIDLGAGYTF. The whole variable domain, remainder taken from reference TRBV9 and TRBJ1-2, is DSGVTQTPKHLITATGQRVTLRCSPRSGDLSVYWYQQSLDQGLQFLIQYYNGEERAKGNILERFSAQQFPDLHSELNLSSLELGDSALYFCASSAIDLGAGYTFGSGTRLTVV.